This note documents a single T cell receptor (beta chain) sequence. Sequencing was performed with immunoSEQ multiplex PCR; in TCRdb, only in-frame clones are kept and a portion is missing. The sample consists of 1.6 million or so clones, roughly 95% of them appearing once. This record belongs to a study of shared clonotypes between healthy human individuals. This receptor was taken from a man aged 25 to 40 in good health. Sequencing was done on a sample of naive CD4+ T cells sorted from blood. Subset noted: CD45RA+ positively selected.

CDR3 sequence (DNA): TGTGCCAGCTCACTGCAACGTACCGGGGAGCTGTTTTTT. Residues: CASSLQRTGELFF. V gene TRBV18 combines with J gene TRBJ2-2; D unclear. Trimming stripped 4 bases from V and 5 bases from J, with 8 bases between. The length of the CDR3 is 13 residues. The germline CDR1 and CDR2 sequences are KGHSH and LQKENI.